The 10 T cell receptor beta chains listed next were all sequenced from one sample in a study of T cell responses to AZD1222 COVID-19 vaccine. Assay: immunoSEQ multiplex PCR; the TCRdb copy retains only in-frame clones and omits some. The sample holds about 150,000 clones, roughly 89% seen once. Specimen: peripheral blood, collected on day 0 of AZD1222 vaccination. These receptors were taken from an adult in good health.

The chain recombines TRBV19 with TRBJ2-7, with D uncertain. Germline V gene sequence: CDR1 LNHDA, CDR2 SQIVND (reference sequence). CDR3 length: 16 amino acids. The ends were cut back, 6 bases at V and 5 bases at J, with 23 bases in the middle. As DNA, the CDR3 is TGTGCCAGTAGCACCTTGGAGACGCCCAAACCCAACGAGCAGTACTTC. The encoded protein is CASSTLETPKPNEQYF.

The rearrangement joins TRBV27 to TRBJ1-2; possible D gene TRBD1, 5 bases. The CDR3 has 14 residues. The V gene lost 3 bases and the J gene lost 3 bases, with 11 bases spanning the gap. From germline, CDR1 is MNHEY and CDR2 SMNVEV (reference sequence). The CDR3 coding sequence is TGTGCCAGCAGTTTCCAGGGTAGATACTATGGCTACACCTTC. Amino acids: CASSFQGRYYGYTF.

The rearrangement links TRBV19 to TRBJ1-6; D is uncertain. This CDR3 has 13 amino acids. Trimming left V 7 bases short and J 6 bases short, with 10 bases between. The germline V gene encodes CDR1 LNHDA and CDR2 SQIVND (reference sequence). The CDR3 DNA reads TGTGCCAGTAAATGGGCCTTTAATTCACCCCTCCACTTT. Translation gives CASKWAFNSPLHF. Together with reference TRBV19 and TRBJ1-6, the CDR3 gives the full variable domain: DGGITQSPKYLFRKEGQNVTLSCEQNLNHDAMYWYRQDPGQGLRLIYYSQIVNDFQKGDIAEGYSVSREKKESFPLTVTSAQKNPTAFYLCASKWAFNSPLHFGNGTRLTVT.

CDR3 protein: CASSSSVSTNEKLFF. CDR3 coding DNA: TGTGCCAGCAGCTCTAGTGTCTCTACTAATGAAAAACTGTTTTTT. The chain has TRBV9 and TRBJ1-4; D uncertain. V lost 4 bases and J lost 2, with 12 bases in between. Per the germline V gene, CDR1 is SGDLS and CDR2 is YYNGEE. The CDR3 has 15 residues.

This chain uses TRBV10-3 with TRBJ1-6; D is unclear. Between the trimmed V and J ends, which lost 6 bases and 8 bases, there was a span of 20 bases. CDR1 is ENHRY, CDR2 SYGVKD, per germline. This CDR3 has 16 amino acids. The CDR3 sequence is CAIRENEGTPDSPLHF. CDR3 DNA sequence: TGTGCCATCAGGGAAAATGAGGGAACCCCCGATTCACCCCTCCACTTT.

A few counts support this clone. This chain's CDR3 is CASSDAGQGGFEQYF. DNA for the CDR3: TGCGCCAGCAGTGATGCCGGACAGGGGGGGTTCGAGCAGTACTTC. The chain employs TRBV10-1 and TRBJ2-7; 10 bases are shared with TRBD1. Trimming cost V 3 bases and J 6 bases; bases outside gene matches: 8. The germline V gene has CDR1 WNHNN and CDR2 SYGVQD (reference sequence). This CDR3 contains 15 residues.

V and J are TRBV19 and TRBJ2-3; TRBD2 matches at 8 bases. The CDR3 totals 16 residues. Germline CDR1 reads LNHDA; CDR2 reads SQIVND (reference sequence). Unmatched junction bases numbered 6, after V lost 3 bases and J lost 1 base. The CDR3 protein is CASSMGAGEGTDTQYF. The CDR3 DNA is TGTGCCAGTAGTATGGGAGCGGGGGAGGGCACAGATACGCAGTATTTT.

The V gene is TRBV11-2, the J gene TRBJ1-1; maybe TRBD1 (5 bases). From germline, CDR1 is SGHAT and CDR2 FQNNGV. The CDR3 covers 13 residues. V lost 7 bases and J lost 4, with 13 bases in between. The CDR3 bases are TGTGCCAGCAACTTCCAGGGAAGCACTGAAGCTTTCTTT. This gives the protein CASNFQGSTEAFF.

CDR3 bases: TGTGCCAGCTCACCAAGACAGCTTGACTTCTACGAGCAGTACTTC. This encodes CASSPRQLDFYEQYF. V and J are TRBV18 and TRBJ2-7; perhaps TRBD1 as D (5 bases). Trimming removed 2 bases at V and 3 bases at J, with 14 bases between. Germline-derived CDR1 and CDR2 are KGHSH and LQKENI. The CDR3 loop spans 15 amino acids.

The chain links TRBV5-1 to TRBJ1-2; D gene ambiguous. Germline V lookup: CDR1 SGHRS, CDR2 YFSETQ. The length of the CDR3 is 14 residues. Trimming pared 2 bases from V and 4 bases from J, leaving 12 bases between. As DNA, the CDR3 is TGCGCCAGCAGCTTTATCGCACAGTTCTATGGCTACACCTTC. It yields the protein CASSFIAQFYGYTF. Looking up the rest from reference TRBV5-1 and TRBJ1-2 gives the full variable domain: KAGVTQTPRYLIKTRGQQVTLSCSPISGHRSVSWYQQTPGQGLQFLFEYFSETQRNKGNFPGRFSGRQFSNSRSEMNVSTLELGDSALYLCASSFIAQFYGYTFGSGTRLTVV.